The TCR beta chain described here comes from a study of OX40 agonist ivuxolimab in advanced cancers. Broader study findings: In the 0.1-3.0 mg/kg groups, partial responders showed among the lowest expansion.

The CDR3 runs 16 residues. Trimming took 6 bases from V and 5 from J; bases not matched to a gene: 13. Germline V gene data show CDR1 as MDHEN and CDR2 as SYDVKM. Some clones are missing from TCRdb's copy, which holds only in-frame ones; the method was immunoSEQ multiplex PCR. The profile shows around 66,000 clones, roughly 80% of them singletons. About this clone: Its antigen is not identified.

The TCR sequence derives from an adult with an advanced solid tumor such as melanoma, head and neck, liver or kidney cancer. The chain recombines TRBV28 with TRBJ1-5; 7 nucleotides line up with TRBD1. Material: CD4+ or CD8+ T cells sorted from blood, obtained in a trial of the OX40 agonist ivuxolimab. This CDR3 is CASRAGTASYHQPQHF. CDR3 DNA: TGTGCCAGCAGGGCCGGGACAGCCAGTTACCATCAGCCCCAGCATTTT.